One sample yielded the 6 T cell receptor beta chains listed below, sequenced in a study of blood T cell repertoires in COVID-19. The protocol was immunoSEQ multiplex PCR, while the TCRdb copy is restricted to in-frame clones and leaves out a portion. Found here are some 190,000 clones, just under 85% of them singletons; the top ten hold roughly 4.6%. Specimen: peripheral blood. Receptor source: a woman in her seventies with active or convalescent COVID-19.

The chain is built from TRBV18 and TRBJ1-5; TRBD1 is a possible D gene (6 bases). The CDR3 has 15 amino acids. Germline V lookup: CDR1 KGHSH, CDR2 LQKENI. V dropped 2 bases and J dropped 1 base, with 9 bases sitting between them. Here the CDR3 DNA reads TGTGCCAGCTCACCATTGGGGACAAGCAATCAGCCCCAGCATTTT. This encodes CASSPLGTSNQPQHF.

The chain joins TRBV15 to TRBJ1-2, with TRBD1 identical over 8 bases. Per germline, CDR1 LNHNV and CDR2 YYDKDF (reference sequence). The CDR3 runs 18 residues. Trimming cost V 2 bases and J 2 bases; bases outside gene matches: 13. The chain's CDR3 is CATSRSLKSTGDNYGYTF. Here the CDR3 DNA reads TGTGCCACCAGCAGATCACTCAAGTCGACAGGGGACAACTATGGCTACACCTTC. Combining the CDR3 with reference TRBV15 and TRBJ1-2 gives the whole variable domain DAMVIQNPRYQVTQFGKPVTLSCSQTLNHNVMYWYQQKSSQAPKLLFHYYDKDFNNEADTPDNFQSRRPNTSFCFLDIRSPGLGDTAMYLCATSRSLKSTGDNYGYTFGSGTRLTVV.

The CDR3 loop is CASSQAIYGEQFF. As DNA, the CDR3 is TGCGCCAGCAGCCAAGCCATCTATGGTGAGCAGTTCTTC. The genes are TRBV4-1 and TRBJ2-1; D gene ambiguous. Per germline, CDR1 MGHRA and CDR2 YSYEKL. The V end lost 1 base, the J end lost 9 bases, and 10 bases lay between the germline ends. The CDR3 extends over 13 amino acids.

The chain employs TRBV19 and TRBJ2-7, with TRBD2 identical over 9 bases. Per germline, CDR1 LNHDA and CDR2 SQIVND (reference sequence). Losses at the gene ends were 3 bases for V and 2 bases for J; bases not matched to a gene: 5. CDR3 length: 15 residues. DNA for the CDR3: TGTGCCAGTAGTATTAGCGGGAGCGGGGCCTACGAGCAGTACTTC. Residues: CASSISGSGAYEQYF.

The V call is TRBV29-1, the J call TRBJ1-2; D remains unclear. Trimming cost V 4 bases and J 4 bases, with 7 bases left between them. Germline lookup yields CDR1 SQVTM and CDR2 ANQGSEA. The CDR3 has 11 amino acids. CDR3 sequence (DNA): TGCAGCGTTGCGACTGTCTATGGCTACACCTTC. The encoded protein is CSVATVYGYTF. Drawing the rest from reference TRBV29-1 and TRBJ1-2, the complete variable domain is SAVISQKPSRDICQRGTSLTIQCQVDSQVTMMFWYRQQPGQSLTLIATANQGSEATYESGFVIDKFPISRPNLTFSTLTVSNMSPEDSSIYLCSVATVYGYTFGSGTRLTVV.

The J gene is TRBJ1-1, the V gene TRBV7-3; TRBD1 matches 7 bases. CDR3 length equals 13 residues. The junction had 5 bases not matched to a gene; V was cut back by 5 bases and J by 5 bases. The germline CDR1 and CDR2 sequences are SGHTA and FQGTGA. CDR3 loop: CASSVRQGTEAFF. CDR3 in DNA: TGTGCCAGCAGCGTCCGACAGGGTACTGAAGCTTTCTTT.